This paragraph reports one T cell receptor beta chain. This sample stems from a study of blood T cell repertoires in COVID-19. Study-level background: Sample material is recorded as cDNA or gDNA derived from T cells, B-cell-depleted T cells, or PBMCs.

The authors' processing: Amplification with reference gene primers provided the estimates of nucleated cell counts. Assay used: immunoSEQ multiplex PCR; TCRdb lists only in-frame clones, some missing. V, J and clone size were drawn from that table, and D and trimming were deduced from the DNA. Altogether 300,000 to 400,000 clones are present, more than 90% being singletons, with the ten largest covering approximately 4.1%. The CDR3 runs to 15 residues. CDR1 and CDR2 from the germline V gene are SGHRS and YFSETQ. J gave up 7 bases and V 4 bases, and 13 bases lay outside the gene matches. V usage is TRBV5-1 and J usage is TRBJ1-1, with 7 bases fitting TRBD1. The TCR comes from a woman in her 30s who had been exposed to COVID-19. The sample was PBMCs or T cells enriched from blood (not recorded which). The CDR3 region has the DNA TGCGCCAGCAGCCACGTGGGACAGCCCAGGGGTGAAGCTTTCTTT. It specifies CASSHVGQPRGEAFF. Together with reference TRBV5-1 and TRBJ1-1, the CDR3 gives the full variable domain: KAGVTQTPRYLIKTRGQQVTLSCSPISGHRSVSWYQQTPGQGLQFLFEYFSETQRNKGNFPGRFSGRQFSNSRSEMNVSTLELGDSALYLCASSHVGQPRGEAFFGQGTRLTVV.